This T cell receptor (beta chain) was sequenced during a study of Graves' ophthalmopathy and Graves' hyperthyroidism. Exclusion criteria comprised other autoimmune diseases, uncontrolled infections, pregnancy or lactation in patients. Amplification targeted the TCR beta CDR3 regions, with RNA transcripts as the source material. RT-PCR was first run with HTBI primers, then multiplex PCR in a second round. TCRdb redid the calling of the multiplex PCR reads with MiXCR, one entry per CDR3 protein. The table has about 390,000 distinct CDR3 sequences, about a sixth seen once. Note on this clonotype: No antigen is known for it.

Overall study findings and caveats: Sensitivity of under 71% and specificity of roughly 78% were achieved by the model that predicted ophthalmopathy progression.

The receptor's source is an adult woman with stable Graves' hyperthyroidism. Material for sequencing was peripheral blood.

In nucleotides, the CDR3 is TGTGCCAGCAGAGGGACAGGGGAGCGCGAGCAGTACTTC. It codes for CASRGTGEREQYF. The V and J genes are TRBV6-1 and TRBJ2-7, with 10 bases matching TRBD1. The CDR3 is 13 amino acids. Germline-derived CDR1 and CDR2 are MNHNS and SASEGT. J gave up 6 bases and V 6 bases, and 5 bases lay outside the gene matches.